These 4 T cell receptor beta chains were sequenced from one sample in a study of radiation and T cells in renal cell carcinoma. The time point was: blood 4 weeks post-SBRT, at nephrectomy. The sample's treatment: 15 Gy SBRT to primary tumor, nephrectomy 4 weeks later. Libraries were prepared by immunoSEQ multiplex PCR; TCRdb keeps only in-frame clonotypes and omits some of them. Of around 78,000 clones in the sample, about 88% were seen once. The source material was blood, sampled from a patient whose treatment included radiotherapy and nephrectomy. All receptors derive from a woman in her seventies with renal cell carcinoma.

The DNA of the CDR3 is TGTGCCAGTAGAGGAGACAGGGGGCCGGGCAGAGAAAAACTGTTTTTT. Its protein is CASRGDRGPGREKLFF. The chain joins TRBV19 to TRBJ1-4; 10 nucleotides agree with TRBD1. Germline lookup yields CDR1 LNHDA and CDR2 SQIVND (reference sequence). This CDR3 is built from 16 residues. With 6 bases clipped from V and 8 bases from J, the junction kept 12 bases outside the gene matches.

The rearrangement joins TRBV19 to TRBJ2-7; D gene ambiguous. The CDR3 has 9 residues. V dropped 3 bases and J dropped 9 bases, with 3 bases sitting between them. Germline lookup yields CDR1 LNHDA and CDR2 SQIVND (reference sequence). CDR3 protein: CASSIGQYF. The CDR3 DNA follows: TGTGCCAGTAGTATCGGGCAGTACTTC.

This clone was observed a single time. The chain uses TRBV2 and TRBJ2-2, with D possibly matching TRBD1 (8 bases). This CDR3 has 15 residues. V was shortened by 2 bases and J by 6 bases, with 13 bases between the two germline ends. Looked up from germline, CDR1 is SNHLY and CDR2 is FYNNEI. CDR3 residues: CASSEIQGGSGELFF. The DNA of the CDR3 is TGTGCCAGCAGTGAAATACAGGGGGGGTCCGGGGAGCTGTTTTTT.

The chain has TRBV4-3 and TRBJ1-6; D is uncertain. This CDR3 is 13 amino acids long. V lost 4 bases to trimming and J lost 10 bases, with 11 bases between them. Per the germline V gene, CDR1 is LGHNA and CDR2 is YSLEER. Here the CDR3 reads CASSPREGSPLHF. The CDR3 DNA is TGCGCCAGCAGCCCGAGGGAAGGATCACCCCTCCACTTT.